This T cell receptor (beta chain) was sequenced for a study of radiation and T cells in renal cell carcinoma. Overall study context: Nephrectomy followed 15 Gy stereotactic body radiation by 4 weeks.

Libraries were prepared by immunoSEQ multiplex PCR; TCRdb keeps only in-frame clonotypes and omits some of them. The sample contains about 91,000 clones, over 75% of which appear only once. Study-level findings and limits: Baseline intratumoral clonotype presence is unknown without pretreatment biopsies.

Losses at the gene ends were 2 bases for V and 8 bases for J; bases not matched to a gene: 8. Looked up from germline, CDR1 is LNHDA and CDR2 is SQIVND (reference sequence). The CDR3 loop spans 15 amino acids. Time point indicated: baseline pretreatment blood. Regarding treatment: 15 Gy SBRT to primary tumor, nephrectomy 4 weeks later. As to this clone: Its antigen is not known.

The sequence came from a man aged 55 to 69 with renal cell carcinoma. This chain links TRBV19 with TRBJ2-1; 8 bases align to TRBD2. Sequenced here: blood, sampled from a patient whose treatment included radiotherapy and nephrectomy. CDR3 bases: TGTGCCAGTAGTATATCAAGCGGGAGTACCTATGAGCAGTTCTTC. Translating gives CASSISSGSTYEQFF.